The T cell receptor (beta chain) described here comes from a study of OX40 agonist ivuxolimab in advanced cancers. For the study in its entirety: Ivuxolimab was a fully human IgG2 agonistic monoclonal antibody targeting the costimulatory receptor OX40 (CD134). Peripheral TCRbeta sequencing aimed to test whether ivuxolimab altered TCR sequence diversity and caused clonal T-cell expansion. Prior anti-PD-1, anti-PD-L1 or anti-CTLA-4 therapy was permitted, and approximately 40% of dose-escalation patients had received checkpoint inhibitors. Intravenous ivuxolimab was administered to patients every 2 weeks at six dose levels: 0.01, 0.1, 0.3, 1.5, 3 and 10 mg/kg. In the dose-escalation cohort, about four fifths of patients were male, and the mean age was roughly 60 years with a range of about 20 to 79. Of the approximately 50 dose-escalation patients, hepatocellular carcinoma was present in about 19, melanoma in about 15, renal cell carcinoma in 9 and head and neck cancer in 9. The paper describes the monotherapy dose-escalation part (N ≈ 52 patients) of the phase I trial of ivuxolimab. Partial responses occurred in three dose-escalation patients, of whom one had hepatocellular carcinoma and two had cutaneous melanoma. The full study reports these points: At doses from 0.1 to 3.0 mg/kg, clonal expansion was seen in both CD4+ and CD8+ blood T cells between baseline and week 6. Low levels of normalized T-cell clonal expansion were also shown by some nonresponding patients. In the 0.1-3.0 mg/kg groups, partial responders were among the patients with the lowest normalized peripheral clonal expansion, particularly in CD8+ T cells. The antigen specificity of the clonally expanded peripheral T cells was not determined. After ivuxolimab, CD8+ T cells had more expanded clones than CD4+ T cells on average.

On this clone: Its antigen is still unknown. It has no much larger one-base neighbor in the sample; base qualities were not kept.

Patients with autoimmune disease history or receiving systemic immunosuppression were excluded from the trial. Peripheral blood for TCR sequencing was drawn from every dose cohort at baseline, at cycle 4 day 1 and at cycle 7 day 1. Samples came from an open-label, multicenter, first-in-human phase I dose-escalation trial of ivuxolimab. Adults with locally advanced or metastatic melanoma, renal cell, hepatocellular, or head and neck squamous cell carcinoma were enrolled in the trial. Before TCR sequencing, CD4+ T cells and CD8+ T cells were sorted from peripheral blood as separate populations. To sequence the TCRbeta CDR3 region, genomic DNA was isolated from the sorted cells. The immunoSEQ Assay was used to sequence the TCRbeta CDR3 regions. TCRdb limited this immuneACCESS table to in-frame rearrangements with V and J called. A share of clones is missing; checked studies link under half to unresolved V genes, and the rest is unexplained. Counted in this sample were approximately 39,000 clones; roughly nine tenths of them appeared once. Jointly, the top ten make up less than 5% of the sample.

Including cysteine and phenylalanine, the CDR3 has 14 amino acids. The read is trimmed to its CDR3 DNA, 42 bases read in frame from base 1. V and J lose 5 bases and 0 bases, and a span of 10 bases separates them. The germline V gene provides CDR1 SGHRS and CDR2 YFSETQ. The sequence joins TRBV5-1 to TRBJ2-3; tentative D gene TRBD1, with 6 bases matching. Sequencing was performed on CD4+ or CD8+ T cells sorted from blood, taken in a trial of the OX40 agonist ivuxolimab. The sequence derives from an adult with an advanced solid tumor such as melanoma, head and neck, liver or kidney cancer. The bases read TGCGCCAGCAGGGGACAAACTAGCACAGATACGCAGTATTTT. Its coded protein is CASRGQTSTDTQYF.